Following are 12 T cell receptor beta chains from one sample sequenced in a study of blood T cell repertoires in COVID-19. Libraries were prepared by immunoSEQ multiplex PCR; TCRdb keeps only in-frame clonotypes and omits some of them. The sample contains roughly 280,000 clones, roughly 86% of which appear only once. Sequenced material: peripheral blood. The receptors stem from a man aged 40-50 years with active or convalescent COVID-19.

The chain recombines TRBV27 with TRBJ2-5, with 10 bases lining up with TRBD1. V was pared by 2 bases and J by 3 bases, with 6 bases of the junction left unmatched. The germline V gene has CDR1 MNHEY and CDR2 SMNVEV (reference sequence). The CDR3 runs 16 residues. The CDR3 DNA reads as TGTGCCAGCAGTTTAGGGAGGACAGGGGGGAAAGAGACCCAGTACTTC. As protein: CASSLGRTGGKETQYF.

The chain couples TRBV5-1 to TRBJ2-5; TRBD1 might be the D (5 bases). Trimming stripped 0 bases from V and 1 base from J, with 13 bases between. This CDR3 contains 16 residues. Germline V lookup: CDR1 SGHRS, CDR2 YFSETQ. CDR3 sequence: CASSLGEWGPQETQYF. The CDR3 DNA follows: TGCGCCAGCAGCTTGGGAGAGTGGGGCCCCCAAGAGACCCAGTACTTC.

The chain combines TRBV21-1 with TRBJ2-3; the DNA was not compared with TRBD2, the D call given in the table. TRBV21-1 is shown as a pseudogene. The CDR3 is made up of 15 amino acids. CDR3 sequence reads: CASSNTEGCTDTQYF. Here the CDR3 DNA reads TGTGCCAGCAGCAATACCGAGGGATGCACAGATACGCAGTATTTT.

The gene calls are TRBV2 and TRBJ1-4; D possibly corresponds to TRBD1 (5 bases). The V end was cut by 0 bases, the J end by 4 bases, with 12 bases between. Germline loops: CDR1 SNHLY, CDR2 FYNNEI. The CDR3 spans 16 residues. For the CDR3, the DNA is TGTGCCAGCAGTGAAGCTGGGGCGGTGAATAATGAAAAACTGTTTTTT. It encodes CASSEAGAVNNEKLFF. Together with reference TRBV2 and TRBJ1-4, the CDR3 gives the full variable domain: EPEVTQTPSHQVTQMGQEVILRCVPISNHLYFYWYRQILGQKVEFLVSFYNNEISEKSEIFDDQFSVERPDGSNFTLKIRSTKLEDSAMYFCASSEAGAVNNEKLFFGSGTQLSVL.

This rearrangement joins TRBV7-9 to TRBJ1-2; 10 positions agree with TRBD1. The CDR3 consists of 15 residues. Germline trimming cut 5 bases from V and 8 bases from J; bases unmatched to any gene: 11. The germline V gene has CDR1 SEHNR and CDR2 FQNEAQ (reference sequence). CDR3: CASSARDRGERGYTF. The CDR3 DNA sequence: TGTGCCAGCAGCGCCCGGGACAGGGGTGAAAGGGGCTACACCTTC.

V is TRBV12-3 or TRBV12-4 and J is TRBJ1-2; D is perhaps TRBD1 (6 bases). CDR3 size: 13 residues. The V and J ends lost 2 bases and 5 bases respectively, with 9 bases between them. The CDR3 here is CASSLFQGYGYTF. CDR3 nucleotide sequence: TGTGCCAGCAGTTTATTCCAGGGGTATGGCTACACCTTC.

The chain joins TRBV28 to TRBJ2-5; 7 bases line up with TRBD1. Germline CDR1 reads MDHEN; CDR2 reads SYDVKM. The CDR3 loop spans 15 amino acids. V shed 6 bases, J shed 1 base, and the junction held 8 bases outside the gene matches. The CDR3 protein is CASSKGGQIQETQYF. The CDR3 DNA sequence: TGTGCCAGCAGCAAAGGGGGACAGATCCAAGAGACCCAGTACTTC.

The chain carries TRBV12-5 and TRBJ1-2; D might be TRBD1 (5 bases). This CDR3 region has 13 residues. Germline V gives CDR1 LGHNT, CDR2 FRNRAP. Trimming left V 5 bases short and J 6 bases short, with 13 bases between. In DNA, the CDR3 is TGTGCTAGTGGTAATGCCAGGGTCCATGGCTACACCTTC. Protein sequence: CASGNARVHGYTF.

This clone showed up just once. The chain is built from TRBV12-3 or TRBV12-4 and TRBJ2-5; a possible D gene is TRBD1 (6 bases). The CDR3 contains 13 residues. V lost 6 bases and J 5 bases, leaving 13 bases between the germline ends. The CDR3 nucleotides read TGTGCCAGCAGGTCAATCGGACAGGAGACCCAGTACTTC. Its translation is CASRSIGQETQYF.

The rearrangement links TRBV14 to TRBJ1-2; a possible D gene is TRBD1 (6 bases). V was shortened by 1 base and J by 7 bases, with 22 bases between the two germline ends. From germline, CDR1 is SGHDN and CDR2 FVKESK. This CDR3 is built from 17 residues. CDR3 residues: CASSQVTDRGHLGGYTF. The CDR3 bases are TGTGCCAGCAGCCAAGTTACGGATAGGGGACACCTGGGTGGCTACACCTTC.

This sequence joins TRBV10-3 and TRBJ1-2; TRBD1 agrees at 7 bases. Germline V gives CDR1 ENHRY, CDR2 SYGVKD. Germline trimming cut 5 bases from V and 10 bases from J; bases unmatched to any gene: 10. CDR3 length: 13 amino acids. The CDR3 reads CAISRGQGLDYTF. CDR3 sequence (DNA): TGTGCCATCAGTAGGGGGCAGGGCCTCGACTACACCTTC.

The chain recombines TRBV7-2 with TRBJ2-7, with 11 bases aligning to TRBD2. The CDR3 consists of 17 residues. CDR1 and CDR2 from the germline V gene are SGHTA and FQGNSA. J was trimmed by 4 bases and V by 5 bases; bases with no gene match: 13. The CDR3 coding sequence is TGTGCCAGCAGCGAATCATCCCCGACTAGCGGGGAGTACGAGCAGTACTTC. It specifies CASSESSPTSGEYEQYF.